This T cell receptor beta chain derives from a study of PD-L1 blockade in urothelial cancer. Study-level background: Males with urothelial cancer arising in the bladder constituted most of the roughly 30 patients. Findings and caveats of the study: Durable-benefit patients had greater expansion of tumor-associated blood clones at 3 weeks.

Time point here: peripheral blood 6 weeks after treatment start. Locally advanced or metastatic urothelial carcinoma affected the patients. The germline V and J ends were trimmed by 1 base and 0 bases, with 9 bases remaining between them. The CDR3 contains 15 residues. Germline V gene data show CDR1 as SGHTA and CDR2 as FQGNSA. To note about this clone: Its specificity is unknown.

TCRdb's copy holds only in-frame clones and misses some; the assay was immunoSEQ multiplex PCR. The repertoire includes more than 95,000 clones, about 82% of them detected once, and approximately 2.4% sits in the top ten. This TCR was recovered from a man in his forties or fifties with urothelial cancer. The source material was PBMCs, sampled around atezolizumab (anti-PD-L1) treatment. The V gene is TRBV7-2, the J gene TRBJ1-1; D is unresolved. The CDR3 DNA follows: TGTGCCAGCAGCTTAGTAGCACTTATGAACACTGAAGCTTTCTTT. The encoded protein is CASSLVALMNTEAFF.